One and the same sample provided the 27 T cell receptor beta chains below, sequenced in a study of CD8+ T cells in alopecia areata. Extraction and reverse transcription of RNA yielded cDNA as the sequencing template. Produced via immunoSEQ multiplex PCR; TCRdb's table is partial and in-frame only. This table holds around 100,000 clones, 55% found once. The sequenced sample was CD4+ T cells sorted from blood. The source of these receptors is a human donor in good health.

The CDR3 nucleotides read TGTGCCAGCAGTTCTCATGGACTAGCGGGGGCCTCCTACAATGAGCAGTTCTTC. Translation: CASSSHGLAGASYNEQFF. J is TRBJ2-1 and V is TRBV28; 13 bases map to TRBD2. The germline CDR1 and CDR2 sequences are MDHEN and SYDVKM. The CDR3 has 18 residues. The V and J ends lost 4 bases and 0 bases, in that order; junction bases with no gene match: 6.

The V gene is TRBV10-3, the J gene TRBJ2-7, with 8 bases lining up with TRBD1. The CDR3 loop spans 13 amino acids. Trimming took 6 bases from V and 2 from J; bases not matched to a gene: 3. Germline CDR1 is ENHRY and CDR2 is SYGVKD. CDR3 sequence reads: CAIRDRVTYEQYF. The CDR3 DNA reads as TGTGCCATCAGGGACAGGGTCACCTACGAGCAGTACTTC.

This chain joins TRBV6-5 and TRBJ2-3; no firm D call. Trimming took off 7 bases at V and 2 bases at J, with 10 bases between the two ends. The germline gives CDR1 MNHEY, CDR2 SVGAGI. The CDR3 runs to 13 residues. Here the CDR3 DNA reads TGTGCCAGCAACCGGACCGACACAGATACGCAGTATTTT. Protein sequence: CASNRTDTDTQYF.

The chain employs TRBV23-1 and TRBJ1-5; 10 nucleotides match TRBD1. TRBV23-1 is an ORF; its function is uncertain. V gave up 3 bases and J gave up 7 bases; unmatched junction bases: 0. The CDR3 is made up of 13 amino acids. The CDR3 DNA reads as TGCGCCAGCAGTCAGGGACAGGGGCAGCCCCAGCATTTT. Protein sequence: CASSQGQGQPQHF.

V and J are TRBV29-1 and TRBJ2-2; 7 bases agree with TRBD2. This CDR3 is built from 14 residues. Germline V gene sequence: CDR1 SQVTM, CDR2 ANQGSEA. J lost 8 bases, V lost 1 base, and 7 bases had no gene match. The CDR3 sequence is CSVEGGLVPGELFF. As DNA, the CDR3 is TGCAGCGTTGAAGGAGGACTAGTACCGGGGGAGCTGTTTTTT.

This clone was detected ten times or more. The gene calls are TRBV15 and TRBJ1-5; TRBD1 matches 8 bases. The germline V gene has CDR1 LNHNV and CDR2 YYDKDF (reference sequence). The CDR3 covers 15 residues. V lost 5 bases to trimming and J lost 5 bases; unmatched junction nucleotides: 8. The CDR3 DNA sequence: TGTGCCACCAGCCCGGGCCAGGGGGCAGATCAGCCCCAGCATTTT. Amino acid sequence: CATSPGQGADQPQHF.

The V and J genes are TRBV11-3 and TRBJ2-2; 12 nucleotides agree with TRBD1. Germline V gene data show CDR1 as SGHNT and CDR2 as YENEEA. The CDR3 sequence is 20 residues long. V was clipped by 0 bases and J by 4 bases; unmatched bases: 12. The CDR3 sequence: CASSLDFPGQGAWGTGELFF. The CDR3 DNA reads TGTGCCAGCAGCTTAGATTTTCCGGGACAGGGGGCCTGGGGCACCGGGGAGCTGTTTTTT.

This clone came up many times. The chain links TRBV7-9 to TRBJ2-7, with 13 nucleotides matching TRBD2. The CDR3 runs to 17 residues. Germline V gene sequence: CDR1 SEHNR, CDR2 FQNEAQ (reference sequence). V shed 1 base and J 0 bases; nucleotides not matched to a gene: 3. CDR3 sequence: CASSLGGLAGNSYEQYF. Here the CDR3 DNA reads TGTGCCAGCAGCTTAGGGGGACTAGCGGGGAACTCCTACGAGCAGTACTTC.

The chain employs TRBV7-9 and TRBJ1-5; the D gene is possibly TRBD1 (5 bases). Trimming removed 5 bases at V and 9 bases at J, with 17 bases between. Germline CDR1 reads SEHNR; CDR2 reads FQNEAQ (reference sequence). The CDR3 is made up of 14 amino acids. CDR3 nucleotide sequence: TGTGCCAGCAGCCCTGAGGGGCGCGGGAGGCCCCAGCATTTT. Its protein product is CASSPEGRGRPQHF. Combining the CDR3 with reference TRBV7-9 and TRBJ1-5 gives the whole variable domain DTGVSQNPRHKITKRGQNVTFRCDPISEHNRLYWYRQTLGQGPEFLTYFQNEAQLEKSRLLSDRFSAERPKGSFSTLEIQRTEQGDSAMYLCASSPEGRGRPQHFGDGTRLSIL.

V usage is TRBV7-8 and J usage is TRBJ2-7, with D maybe TRBD1 (5 bases). The CDR3 sequence is 14 residues long. Germline CDR1 and CDR2: SGHVS and FQNEAQ. Trimming cost V 6 bases and J 3 bases, with 15 bases left between them. CDR3 residues: CASRSGQGNYEQYF. The CDR3 DNA reads as TGTGCCAGCAGAAGTGGTCAGGGAAACTACGAGCAGTACTTC. Drawing the rest from reference TRBV7-8 and TRBJ2-7, the complete variable domain is GAGVSQSPRYKVAKRGQDVALRCDPISGHVSLFWYQQALGQGPEFLTYFQNEAQLDKSGLPSDRFFAERPEGSVSTLKIQRTQQEDSAVYLCASRSGQGNYEQYFGPGTRLTVT.

V gene TRBV30 combines with J gene TRBJ1-4; unclear D gene. V lost 3 bases and J 0 bases, leaving 11 bases between the germline ends. This CDR3 is built from 15 residues. CDR1 and CDR2 from the germline V gene are GTSNPN and SVGIG (reference sequence). CDR3 sequence: CAWRVSSTTNEKLFF. In DNA, the CDR3 is TGTGCCTGGAGGGTCTCCTCTACAACTAATGAAAAACTGTTTTTT.

The chain combines TRBV7-3 with TRBJ2-2; 9 bases line up with TRBD1. There are 16 residues in the CDR3. Germline CDR1 and CDR2: SGHTA and FQGTGA. V was pared by 5 bases and J by 0 bases, with 4 bases of the junction left unmatched. CDR3 loop: CASSQQGATNTGELFF. The CDR3 nucleotides are TGTGCCAGCAGCCAACAGGGGGCTACGAACACCGGGGAGCTGTTTTTT.

The chain couples TRBV27 to TRBJ2-3; D remains ambiguous. Trimming took 0 bases from V and 4 from J, leaving 8 bases between them. This CDR3 has 14 residues. CDR1 is MNHEY, CDR2 SMNVEV, per germline (reference sequence). CDR3 sequence (DNA): TGTGCCAGCAGTTTATCTGAGGTAGCAGATACGCAGTATTTT. Encoded protein: CASSLSEVADTQYF.

The chain employs TRBV7-9 and TRBJ2-3, with 7 bases aligning to TRBD1. The CDR3 has 17 residues. CDR1 and CDR2 (germline): SEHNR, FQNEAQ (reference sequence). V dropped 4 bases and J dropped 3; count of bases not matched to a gene: 13. The chain's CDR3 is CASSSPGAGGRTDTQYF. In DNA, the CDR3 is TGTGCCAGCAGCTCCCCCGGGGCAGGGGGTAGAACAGATACGCAGTATTTT.

CDR3 nucleotide sequence: TGCGCCAGCAGCAGAGCGAGGAGCACAGATACGCAGTATTTT. Its translation: CASSRARSTDTQYF. V is TRBV5-1 and J is TRBJ2-3; D ambiguous. CDR3 length: 14 residues. V lost 4 bases and J lost 0, with 9 bases in between. Germline-derived CDR1 and CDR2 are SGHRS and YFSETQ.

The rearrangement uses TRBV5-1 and TRBJ2-3; D remains unclear. The germline gives CDR1 SGHRS, CDR2 YFSETQ. CDR3 length: 14 amino acids. Trimming took off 0 bases at V and 0 bases at J, with 5 bases between the two ends. The CDR3 nucleotides read TGCGCCAGCAGCTTGGCTGTTAGCACAGATACGCAGTATTTT. It codes for CASSLAVSTDTQYF.

The chain recombines TRBV29-1 with TRBJ2-7; TRBD1 matches 7 bases. Germline lookup yields CDR1 SQVTM and CDR2 ANQGSEA. The CDR3 loop spans 13 amino acids. J was trimmed by 6 bases and V by 4 bases; bases with no gene match: 9. For the CDR3, the DNA is TGCAGCGTTGCCGGGGACAGAGGCTTCGAGCAGTACTTC. Its translation: CSVAGDRGFEQYF.

The rearrangement uses TRBV4-2 and TRBJ1-2; D is perhaps TRBD1 (6 bases). V dropped 3 bases and J dropped 2 bases, with 13 bases sitting between them. Germline-derived CDR1 and CDR2 are LGHNA and YNFKEQ. CDR3 length: 15 residues. CDR3 DNA sequence: TGTGCCAGCAGCCAGGCTACAGGGCCCAACTATGGCTACACCTTC. It translates to CASSQATGPNYGYTF.

A single count supports this clone. The rearrangement links TRBV25-1 to TRBJ2-3, with 10 bases matching TRBD1. Germline loops: CDR1 MGHDK, CDR2 SYGVNS. V lost 5 bases and J lost 8; bases outside the gene matches: 7. The CDR3 length is 14 residues. The CDR3 region has the DNA TGTGCCAGCAGTCTAGGACAGGGGGGGAGTACGCAGTATTTT. The encoded protein is CASSLGQGGSTQYF.

The chain combines TRBV27 with TRBJ1-1; D may be TRBD1 (6 bases). CDR1 MNHEY and CDR2 SMNVEV come from the germline V gene (reference sequence). Trimming cost V 5 bases and J 5 bases, with 15 bases left between them. The CDR3 loop spans 14 amino acids. CDR3 residues: CASSPGAVMTEAFF. The CDR3 DNA sequence: TGTGCCAGCAGTCCAGGGGCAGTGATGACTGAAGCTTTCTTT.

This clone was seen a few times. V is TRBV18 and J is TRBJ1-5; D remains unclear. Germline lookup yields CDR1 KGHSH and CDR2 LQKENI. CDR3 length: 13 amino acids. With 3 bases removed from V and 3 bases from J, the gap between germline ends came to 6 bases. The CDR3 here is CASSPSYNQPQHF. The CDR3 DNA sequence: TGTGCCAGCTCACCCAGCTACAATCAGCCCCAGCATTTT. Full variable domain (missing parts from reference TRBV18 and TRBJ1-5): NAGVMQNPRHLVRRRGQEARLRCSPMKGHSHVYWYRQLPEEGLKFMVYLQKENIIDESGMPKERFSAEFPKEGPSILRIQQVVRGDSAAYFCASSPSYNQPQHFGDGTRLSIL.

This chain links TRBV2 with TRBJ1-5; D remains unclear. The V and J ends lost 3 bases and 0 bases respectively, with 15 bases between them. The CDR3 has 17 residues. Per the germline V gene, CDR1 is SNHLY and CDR2 is FYNNEI. CDR3 in amino acids: CASSDPRRAYSNQPQHF. In nucleotides, the CDR3 is TGTGCCAGCAGTGACCCAAGACGTGCCTATAGCAATCAGCCCCAGCATTTT. The variable domain in full, completed from reference TRBV2 and TRBJ1-5, reads EPEVTQTPSHQVTQMGQEVILRCVPISNHLYFYWYRQILGQKVEFLVSFYNNEISEKSEIFDDQFSVERPDGSNFTLKIRSTKLEDSAMYFCASSDPRRAYSNQPQHFGDGTRLSIL.

This chain connects TRBV9 to TRBJ1-4; a possible D gene is TRBD1 (5 bases). Trimming took 0 bases from V and 5 from J, leaving 5 bases between them. Germline V gene data show CDR1 as SGDLS and CDR2 as YYNGEE. This CDR3 contains 13 residues. The CDR3 is CASSVGGNEKLFF. In DNA, the CDR3 is TGTGCCAGCAGCGTAGGGGGGAATGAAAAACTGTTTTTT.

V gene TRBV18 combines with J gene TRBJ2-1; D assignment may be TRBD1 or TRBD2 (5 bases each). The V end was cut by 2 bases, the J end by 3 bases, with 11 bases between. Per the germline V gene, CDR1 is KGHSH and CDR2 is LQKENI. The CDR3 totals 15 residues. The CDR3 DNA sequence: TGTGCCAGCTCACCAGTCGAGGGGATCTACAATGAGCAGTTCTTC. This sequence encodes CASSPVEGIYNEQFF. Looking up the rest from reference TRBV18 and TRBJ2-1 gives the full variable domain: NAGVMQNPRHLVRRRGQEARLRCSPMKGHSHVYWYRQLPEEGLKFMVYLQKENIIDESGMPKERFSAEFPKEGPSILRIQQVVRGDSAAYFCASSPVEGIYNEQFFGPGTRLTVL.

The sample holds a few counts of this clone. The chain carries TRBV4-1 and TRBJ2-1, with TRBD2 identical over 12 bases. The CDR3 extends over 14 amino acids. The germline gives CDR1 MGHRA, CDR2 YSYEKL. Germline trimming cut 2 bases from V and 9 bases from J; bases unmatched to any gene: 2. CDR3 coding DNA: TGCGCCAGCAGCCAATGGGGACTAGCGGGTGAGCAGTTCTTC. It yields the protein CASSQWGLAGEQFF.

This clone was observed a handful of times. The J gene is TRBJ1-2, the V gene TRBV29-1; 7 positions agree with TRBD1. The CDR3 runs to 13 residues. V gave up 4 bases and J gave up 1 base; unmatched junction bases: 3. Germline CDR1 reads SQVTM; CDR2 reads ANQGSEA. CDR3 coding DNA: TGCAGCGTTGCGGGACAGATTAACTATGGCTACACCTTC. Translated: CSVAGQINYGYTF. Full variable domain (missing parts from reference TRBV29-1 and TRBJ1-2): SAVISQKPSRDICQRGTSLTIQCQVDSQVTMMFWYRQQPGQSLTLIATANQGSEATYESGFVIDKFPISRPNLTFSTLTVSNMSPEDSSIYLCSVAGQINYGYTFGSGTRLTVV.

The CDR3 spells CASSQRQGGFTEAFF. The CDR3 DNA reads as TGTGCCAGCAGCCAGAGACAGGGAGGTTTCACTGAAGCTTTCTTT. The genes are TRBV11-1 and TRBJ1-1, with TRBD1 matching 7 bases. This CDR3 region has 15 residues. The V gene end was trimmed by 5 bases and the J gene end by 4 bases; junction bases not matched to a gene: 10. Germline lookup yields CDR1 SGHAT and CDR2 FQDESV (reference sequence). The whole variable domain, remainder taken from reference TRBV11-1 and TRBJ1-1, is EAEVAQSPRYKITEKSQAVAFWCDPISGHATLYWYRQILGQGPELLVQFQDESVVDDSQLPKDRFSAERLKGVDSTLKIQPAELGDSAMYLCASSQRQGGFTEAFFGQGTRLTVV.